This T cell receptor (beta chain) was captured in a study of tumor-infiltrating lymphocytes in primary liver carcinoma. The CDR3 numbers 15 amino acids, ends counted. A primer matching the constant region was used to make TCR beta cDNA from approximately 0.45 ug of total RNA. Amplification in three nested multiplex PCR rounds with slightly modified ARM-PCR gave rise to TCR beta libraries. In the first two PCR rounds, TRBV1-TRBV30 forward primers were paired with a C-beta reverse primer, and each round lasted 10 cycles. Each CDR3 protein gets one entry after TCRdb re-called the multiplex PCR reads with MiXCR. Of about 20,000 distinct CDR3 sequences in the sample, under 75% are singletons; the top ten hold 35% to 45%. This clonotype was detected a few times. The DNA is omitted, as the CDR3 cannot be located on it reliably, and the CDR3 follows TCRdb's listing. The tissue used was unsorted bulk material of roughly 17-33 mg. RNA and DNA were co-extracted from it with the AllPrep DNA/RNA mini kit. Surgical resection served as treatment for the primary liver carcinoma of these patients.

The rearrangement uses TRBV12-3 or TRBV12-4 and TRBJ1-5; the DNA was not compared with TRBD1, the D call given in the table. The receptor was isolated from a middle-aged man with primary liver carcinoma and hepatitis B virus infection. Sequencing was carried out using liver tumor tissue from sampling region 1. Described subset: tumor region T1, superior pole. This CDR3 reads CASSFGRGSNQPRHF.